This T cell receptor (beta chain) originates from a study of memory CD4+ T cells and cytomegalovirus serostatus. The CDR3 is 14 amino acids. Trimming removed 2 bases from V and 1 base from J, with 6 bases in between. The germline gives CDR1 SGHVS, CDR2 FNYEAQ. Single viable CD3+CD4+CD8-CD45RO+ cells were sorted as the memory CD4+ T cells. The protocol was immunoSEQ multiplex PCR, while the TCRdb copy is restricted to in-frame clones and leaves out a portion. Of over 65,000 clones in the sample, 65% to 85% were seen once. This TCR was recovered from an adult in good health and CMV-seronegative. The sample taken for sequencing was memory CD4+ T cells from blood. The chain links TRBV7-6 to TRBJ1-5; tentative D call: TRBD1 (5 bases). The CDR3 DNA sequence: TGTGCCAGCAGCTTAAGGGACAGCAATCAGCCCCAGCATTTT. Protein sequence: CASSLRDSNQPQHF. The full variable domain, rest sourced from reference TRBV7-6 and TRBJ1-5, is GAGVSQSPRYKVTKRGQDVALRCDPISGHVSLYWYRQALGQGPEFLTYFNYEAQQDKSGLPNDRFSAERPEGSISTLTIQRTEQRDSAMYRCASSLRDSNQPQHFGDGTRLSIL.